This entry is about one TCR beta chain. It has no known antigen specificity. Germline and junction disagree at one end, which may indicate a read error. The data were taken from a study of blood T cells in healthy people across ages (dated by TCRdb to between 2014 and 2017). For the wider study: In model experiments, template switching captured roughly one uniquely barcoded TCR beta cDNA molecule for every two T cells. To track age-related changes in TCR beta repertoire diversity, the study relied on deep sequencing normalized with unique cDNA molecular identifiers. The donors were divided into four age groups: young (average roughly 15 years), middle-aged (approximately 42), aged (about 61) and long-lived (more than 75). Donors of different ages were randomly distributed across sequencing lanes to avoid experimental bias. Using the same blood draw, the study looked at two additional independent replicas of 1 million unique cDNA reads for two donors, one aged 18 to 30 and the other aged 80 or older.

The full study reports these points: Estimates of total diversity based on one million sequenced T cells were considered lower bounds and underestimates. Since profiling was done on bulk unsorted PBMCs, naive and antigen-experienced compartments could not be conclusively compared. Compared with the aged group, the long-lived group had more naive CD4+ T cells, fewer expanded clones and increased TCR diversity, a pattern suggesting age selection. Observed TCR beta diversity correlated strongly with the percentage of naive T cells measured by flow cytometry. Observed TCR beta diversity per million T cells fell roughly linearly with age, and a significant reduction was already apparent by age about 38. Because the CMV infection status of the donors was unknown, age-related changes in expanded clonotypes may potentially have been confounded.

Library preparation was by 5' RACE. This sample was sequenced with an Illumina HiSeq 2500. The second PCR ran for about 7 to 11 cycles and used a J-beta primer mix along with a sample-barcoded 5' primer. A unique molecular identifier was introduced onto each TCR beta cDNA molecule by a template-switch 5' adaptor carrying 12 random nucleotides. At least 2.5 million CDR3-containing paired-end reads were obtained from each sample. The Mint cDNA synthesis kit, primed by a TRBC-specific oligonucleotide, was used to synthesize first-strand cDNA from all RNA. All cDNA was treated with uracil-DNA glycosylase and then went through a first 18-cycle PCR with the universal primers M1SS and BC2_uni_R. For the original study's pipeline: Each sample was normalized by randomly selecting 1 million high-quality reads, each carrying a distinct molecular identifier. Instead of being binned into consensus sequences, reads with shared molecular identifiers were discarded. MiTCR, set to a Q25 quality threshold and the strictest error-elimination algorithm, was used for CDR3 identification, clonotype clustering and error correction. Lower-bound total TCR beta diversity was estimated with a nonparametric unseen species model using Euler transformation. The public reads were reprocessed in TCRdb via fastp at Q25 and MiXCR, keeping in-frame beta chains. Records with the same CDR3 protein are collapsed into one entry carrying the most frequent genes and DNA. In this record, the V and J calls reflect TCRdb's handling and not the investigators' own analysis. Across this sample there are 800,000 to 950,000 distinct CDR3 sequences, with about 48% seen only once. The top ten hold roughly 13% of the sample.

The roughly 39 donors, aged about 6 to 95 years, were systemically healthy Caucasian individuals from Russia. Ten milliliters of peripheral blood were drawn from each donor into EDTA-treated Vacutainer tubes. Ficoll-Paque density-gradient centrifugation was used to isolate PBMCs, with at least 6.5 million per sample. Total RNA, at least 6 micrograms per sample, was extracted from PBMCs with Trizol reagent. For every donor, an aliquot of PBMCs went through flow cytometry to measure the percentages of naive CD45RAhigh/CD27high T cells. Sequences LGHNA (CDR1) and YNFKEQ (CDR2) are obtained from the germline V gene. The CDR3 sequence holds 15 residues, the cysteine and phenylalanine included. Just CDR3 DNA is preserved here, 45 bases in frame from base 1.

This TCR was recovered from a man aged 30-40 years in good health. In this chain, TRBV4-2 is recombined with TRBJ2-5, with the identity of the D gene unclear. The J call may be faulty, since TRBJ2-7 better matches the DNA end. Input material: blood. The nucleotides read TGTGCCGGCAGCCAAGATAGTGCAGGACGTTACGAGCAGTACTTC. It translates as CAGSQDSAGRYEQYF.